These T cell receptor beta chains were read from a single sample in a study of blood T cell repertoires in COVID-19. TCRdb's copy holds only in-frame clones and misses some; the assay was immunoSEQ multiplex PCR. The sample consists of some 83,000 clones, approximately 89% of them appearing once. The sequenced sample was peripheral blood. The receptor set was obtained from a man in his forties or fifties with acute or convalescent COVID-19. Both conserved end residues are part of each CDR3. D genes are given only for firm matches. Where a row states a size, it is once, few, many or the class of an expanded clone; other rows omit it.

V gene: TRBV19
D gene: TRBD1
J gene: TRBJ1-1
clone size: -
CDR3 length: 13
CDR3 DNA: TGTGCCAGTAGTCGAGACAGGGTAAGTGAAGCTTTCTTT
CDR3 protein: CASSRDRVSEAFF

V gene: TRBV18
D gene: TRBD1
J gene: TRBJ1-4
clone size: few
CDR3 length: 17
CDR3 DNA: TGTGCCAGCTCACCCCGGGGACAGCTACAATCTAATGAAAAACTGTTTTTT
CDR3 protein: CASSPRGQLQSNEKLFF

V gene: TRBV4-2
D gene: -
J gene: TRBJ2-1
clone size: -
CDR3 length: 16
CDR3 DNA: TGTGCCAGCAGCCCACGCCCGGCCCCGGTGAGGGATGAGCAGTTCTTC
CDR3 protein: CASSPRPAPVRDEQFF

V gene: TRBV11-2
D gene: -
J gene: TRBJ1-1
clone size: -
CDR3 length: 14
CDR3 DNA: TGTGCCAGCAGCTTTTCCGGGAGGAACACTGAAGCTTTCTTT
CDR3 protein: CASSFSGRNTEAFF

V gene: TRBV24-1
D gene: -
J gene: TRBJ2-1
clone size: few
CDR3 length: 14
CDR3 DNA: TGTGCCATAAAAGGGCGGGGGCCCTACAATGAGCAGTTCTTC
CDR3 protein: CAIKGRGPYNEQFF

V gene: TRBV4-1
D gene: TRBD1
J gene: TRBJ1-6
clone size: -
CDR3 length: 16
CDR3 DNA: TGCGCCAGCAGCGCTGAGGACAGGGCAGGGAATTCACCCCTCCACTTT
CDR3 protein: CASSAEDRAGNSPLHF

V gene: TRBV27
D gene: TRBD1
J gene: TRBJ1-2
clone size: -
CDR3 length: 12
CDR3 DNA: TGTGCCAGCAGACAGGGGGACTATGGCTACACCTTC
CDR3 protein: CASRQGDYGYTF

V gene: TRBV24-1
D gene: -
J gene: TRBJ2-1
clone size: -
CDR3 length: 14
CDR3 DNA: TGTGCCACCAGTGATTTGCAGGGGAACAATGAGCAGTTCTTC
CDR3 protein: CATSDLQGNNEQFF

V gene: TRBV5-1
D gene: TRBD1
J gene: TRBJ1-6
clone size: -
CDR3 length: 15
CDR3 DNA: TGCGCCAGCAGTCCCCAGGGGGCTGGGAGTTCACCCCTCCACTTT
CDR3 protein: CASSPQGAGSSPLHF

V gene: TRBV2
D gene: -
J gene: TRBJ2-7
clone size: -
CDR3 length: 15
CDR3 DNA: TGTGCCAGCAGTGAACCGGGGGAGTCCTCCTACGAGCAGTACTTC
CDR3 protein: CASSEPGESSYEQYF

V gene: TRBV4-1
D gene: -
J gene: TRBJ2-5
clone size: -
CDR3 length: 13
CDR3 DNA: TGCGCCAGCAGCCAAGTTCCTCGGGAGACCCAGTACTTC
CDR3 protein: CASSQVPRETQYF

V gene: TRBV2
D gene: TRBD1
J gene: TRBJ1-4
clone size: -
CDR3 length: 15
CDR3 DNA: TGTGCCAGCAGTGGTCTTCAGGGGGCCCGGGAAAAACTGTTTTTT
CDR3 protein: CASSGLQGAREKLFF

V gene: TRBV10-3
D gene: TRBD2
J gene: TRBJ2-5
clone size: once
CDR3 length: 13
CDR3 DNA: TGTGCCATCAAAGAGCGGGAAGGAGAGACCCAGTACTTC
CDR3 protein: CAIKEREGETQYF

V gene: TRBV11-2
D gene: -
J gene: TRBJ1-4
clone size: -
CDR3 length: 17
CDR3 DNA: TGTGCCAGCAGCTTTCGGGGGGCAGGTACAACTAATGAAAAACTGTTTTTT
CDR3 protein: CASSFRGAGTTNEKLFF

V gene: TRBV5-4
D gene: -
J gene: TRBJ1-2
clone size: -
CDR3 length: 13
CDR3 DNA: TGTGCCAGCAGCCCGCCGACGGGCTATGGCTACACCTTC
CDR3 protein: CASSPPTGYGYTF

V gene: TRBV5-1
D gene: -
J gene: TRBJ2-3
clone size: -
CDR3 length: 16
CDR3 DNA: TGCGCCAGCAGCTTGGAGGAGCCCAGAACCACAGATACGCAGTATTTT
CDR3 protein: CASSLEEPRTTDTQYF

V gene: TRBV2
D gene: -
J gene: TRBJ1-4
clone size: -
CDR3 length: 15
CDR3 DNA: TGTGCCAGCACCCTATGGGGGGCAACTAATGAAAAACTGTTTTTT
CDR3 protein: CASTLWGATNEKLFF

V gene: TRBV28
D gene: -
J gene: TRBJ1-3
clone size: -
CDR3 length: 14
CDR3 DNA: TGTGCCAGCAGGGCAGGGTACACTGGAAACACCATATATTTT
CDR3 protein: CASRAGYTGNTIYF

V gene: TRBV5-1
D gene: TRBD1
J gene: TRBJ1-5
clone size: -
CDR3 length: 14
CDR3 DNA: TGCGCCAGCAGCCCGGGACAGTTCAATCAGCCCCAGCATTTT
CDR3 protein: CASSPGQFNQPQHF

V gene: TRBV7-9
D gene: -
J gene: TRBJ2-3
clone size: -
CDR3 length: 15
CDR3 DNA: TGTGCCAGCAGCTCCACCGGACTTTTGGGAGATACGCAGTATTTT
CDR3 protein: CASSSTGLLGDTQYF

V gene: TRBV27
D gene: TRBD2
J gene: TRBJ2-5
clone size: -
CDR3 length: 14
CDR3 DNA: TGTGCCAGCAGACGAGCGGGAGTCGGGGAGACCCAGTACTTC
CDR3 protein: CASRRAGVGETQYF

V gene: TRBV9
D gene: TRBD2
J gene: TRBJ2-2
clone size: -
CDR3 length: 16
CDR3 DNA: TGTGCCAGCAGCGTAGCGGGAGCGGGGCCCTCCGGGGAGCTGTTTTTT
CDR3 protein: CASSVAGAGPSGELFF

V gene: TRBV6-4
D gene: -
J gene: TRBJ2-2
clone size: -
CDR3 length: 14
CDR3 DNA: TGTGCCAGCAGTACAGGGGAGGACACCGGGGAGCTGTTTTTT
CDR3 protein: CASSTGEDTGELFF

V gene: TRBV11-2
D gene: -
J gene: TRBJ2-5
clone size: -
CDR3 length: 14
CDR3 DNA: TGTGCCAGTAGCTTTGGGGGGGCCATGGAGACCCAGTACTTC
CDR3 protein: CASSFGGAMETQYF

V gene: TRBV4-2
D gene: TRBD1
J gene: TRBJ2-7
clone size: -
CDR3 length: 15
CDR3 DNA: TGTGCCAGCAGCCCGGGACAGGGGGCGCTGAACGAGCAGTACTTC
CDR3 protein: CASSPGQGALNEQYF

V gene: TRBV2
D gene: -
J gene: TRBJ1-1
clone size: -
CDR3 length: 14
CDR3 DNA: TGTGCCAGCAGTTGGGGGGTCATGAACACTGAAGCTTTCTTT
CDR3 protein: CASSWGVMNTEAFF

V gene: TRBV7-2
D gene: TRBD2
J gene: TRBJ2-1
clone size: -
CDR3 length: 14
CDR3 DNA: TGTGCCAGCAGGATCGGGGGGGCTGTTGATGAGCAGTTCTTC
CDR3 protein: CASRIGGAVDEQFF

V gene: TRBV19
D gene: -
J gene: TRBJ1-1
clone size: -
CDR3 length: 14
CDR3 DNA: TGTGCCACCCTCCGATACCCCGGGGACACTGAAGCTTTCTTT
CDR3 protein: CATLRYPGDTEAFF

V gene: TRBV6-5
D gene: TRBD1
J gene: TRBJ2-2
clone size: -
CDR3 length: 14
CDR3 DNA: TGTGCCAGCAGCCTCAGGGGGTACACCGGGGAGCTGTTTTTT
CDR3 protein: CASSLRGYTGELFF

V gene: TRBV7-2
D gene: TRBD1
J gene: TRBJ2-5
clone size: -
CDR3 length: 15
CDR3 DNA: TGTGCCAGCAGCCTATGGACAGGGTCCGGGGAGACCCAGTACTTC
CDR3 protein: CASSLWTGSGETQYF

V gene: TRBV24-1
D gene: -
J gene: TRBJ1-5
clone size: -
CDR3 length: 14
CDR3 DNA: TGTGCCACCAGTGACCGGTATAGCAATCAGCCCCAGCATTTT
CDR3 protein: CATSDRYSNQPQHF

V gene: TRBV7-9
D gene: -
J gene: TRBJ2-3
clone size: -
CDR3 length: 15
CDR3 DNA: TGTGCCAGCAGCTTAACCCCAACTAGCACAGATACGCAGTATTTT
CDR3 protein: CASSLTPTSTDTQYF

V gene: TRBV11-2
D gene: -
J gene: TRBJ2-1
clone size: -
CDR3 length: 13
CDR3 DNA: TGTGCCAGCAGCTTATTAAGGGGCAATGAGCAGTTCTTC
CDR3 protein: CASSLLRGNEQFF

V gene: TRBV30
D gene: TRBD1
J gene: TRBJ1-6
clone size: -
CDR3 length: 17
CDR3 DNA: TGTGCCTGGAGCCCAAGACAGGGGGCGACCTATAATTCACCCCTCCACTTT
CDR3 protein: CAWSPRQGATYNSPLHF

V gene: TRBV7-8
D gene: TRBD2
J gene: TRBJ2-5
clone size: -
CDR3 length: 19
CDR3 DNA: TGTGCCAGCAGCTTAGAGGTGGTGGCGGGGGGGGTCGAAAAAAAGACCCAGTACTTC
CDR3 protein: CASSLEVVAGGVEKKTQYF

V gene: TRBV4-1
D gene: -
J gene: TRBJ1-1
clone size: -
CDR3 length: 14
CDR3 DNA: TGCGCCAGCGCCCAAGAATACAGAAACACTGAAGCTTTCTTT
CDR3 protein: CASAQEYRNTEAFF

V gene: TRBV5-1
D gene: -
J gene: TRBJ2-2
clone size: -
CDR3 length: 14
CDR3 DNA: TGCGCCAGCAGCCCCAGGGGGAACACCGGGGAGCTGTTTTTT
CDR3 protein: CASSPRGNTGELFF

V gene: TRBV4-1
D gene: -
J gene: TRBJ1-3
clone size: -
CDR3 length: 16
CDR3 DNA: TGCGCCAGCAGCCAAGCCCCCCAGGGTAGGGGAAACACCATATATTTT
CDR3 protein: CASSQAPQGRGNTIYF

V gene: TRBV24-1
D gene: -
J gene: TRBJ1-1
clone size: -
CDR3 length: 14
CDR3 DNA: TGTGCCACCAGTGATTTGGGGGACACCGGCGGCGCTTTCTTT
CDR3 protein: CATSDLGDTGGAFF

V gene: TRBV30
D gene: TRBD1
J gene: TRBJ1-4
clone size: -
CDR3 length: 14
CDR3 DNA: TGTGCCTGGAGTGTAAGAACAGGGGGCGAAAAACTGTTTTTT
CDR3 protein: CAWSVRTGGEKLFF

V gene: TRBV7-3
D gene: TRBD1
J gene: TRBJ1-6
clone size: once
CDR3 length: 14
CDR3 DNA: TGTGCCAGCAGCTCGGGACAGAATAATTCACCCCTCCACTTT
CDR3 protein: CASSSGQNNSPLHF